A selection of T cell receptor beta chains follows, all from one sample in a study of shared clonotypes between healthy human individuals. The assay was immunoSEQ multiplex PCR, and TCRdb's table has in-frame clones only and misses some. This sample yields 550,000 to 850,000 clones, of which under 80% are seen a single time; approximately 1.6% belongs to the top ten. Sequenced sample: memory CD4+ T cells sorted from blood. Receptors were obtained from a woman in her 30s in good health. Both conserved end residues are part of each CDR3. D genes are given only for firm matches. Size is stated for part of the rows, as once, few or many counts, or as a class when the clone is expanded.

CASSRGTAGETQYF | TGTGCCAGCAGCCGCGGGACAGCAGGGGAGACCCAGTACTTC | TRBJ2-5 | - | - | TRBV5-5
CASSLSHGPLRGYTF | TGTGCCAGCAGCTTATCTCATGGACCGCTGAGGGGCTACACCTTC | TRBJ1-2 | - | - | TRBV7-3
CAWSWEGAGEQYF | TGTGCCTGGAGTTGGGAGGGGGCCGGCGAGCAGTACTTC | TRBJ2-7 | - | - | TRBV30
CASFPSSAGAYNEQFF | TGTGCCAGCTTCCCCTCGTCAGCGGGAGCTTACAATGAGCAGTTCTTC | TRBJ2-1 | TRBD2 | - | TRBV28
CASSGDIGGYTF | TGTGCCAGCAGCGGGGACATTGGCGGCTACACCTTC | TRBJ1-2 | - | - | TRBV7-9
CASSEVRSPNEQFF | TGTGCCAGCAGTGAAGTAAGAAGCCCCAATGAGCAGTTCTTC | TRBJ2-1 | - | - | TRBV2
CASSFKETLNTEAFF | TGCGCCAGCAGCTTCAAAGAGACTTTGAACACTGAAGCTTTCTTT | TRBJ1-1 | - | - | TRBV5-1
CASTPGQGPTGELFF | TGTGCCAGCACCCCGGGACAGGGTCCCACCGGGGAGCTGTTTTTT | TRBJ2-2 | TRBD1 | - | TRBV2
CASSRLGTGELFF | TGTGCCAGCTCAAGGTTAGGCACCGGGGAGCTGTTTTTT | TRBJ2-2 | - | - | TRBV19
CATSRDGGRGDTQYF | TGTGCCACCAGCAGAGATGGTGGGCGGGGTGATACGCAGTATTTT | TRBJ2-3 | - | few | TRBV15
CASSLGQGTEKLFF | TGTGCCAGCAGCTTGGGACAGGGGACTGAAAAACTGTTTTTT | TRBJ1-4 | TRBD1 | - | TRBV5-6
CASSPTSAGQPQHF | TGCGCCAGCAGCCCTACCTCGGCCGGGCAGCCCCAGCATTTT | TRBJ1-5 | - | - | TRBV5-1
CSARGRGEQFF | TGCAGTGCTAGAGGGCGAGGGGAGCAGTTCTTC | TRBJ2-1 | - | many | TRBV20-1
CASRGLRERREQYF | TGTGCCAGCAGAGGGTTGAGGGAACGGCGCGAGCAGTACTTC | TRBJ2-7 | - | - | TRBV2
CASSGDRRETQYF | TGTGCCAGCAGCGGAGACCGCCGGGAGACCCAGTACTTC | TRBJ2-5 | - | - | TRBV5-4
CASRGQLNYGYTF | TGTGCCAGCAGAGGGCAGCTAAACTATGGCTACACCTTC | TRBJ1-2 | - | - | TRBV27
CASNLDAGASGETQYF | TGCGCCAGCAACTTGGACGCGGGAGCGTCGGGAGAGACCCAGTACTTC | TRBJ2-5 | TRBD2 | - | TRBV5-1
CASSLVTSGSNEQFF | TGCGCCAGCAGCTTGGTGACTAGCGGGAGCAATGAGCAGTTCTTC | TRBJ2-1 | TRBD2 | - | TRBV5-1
CSVARGRGPSSYEQYF | TGCAGCGTTGCCCGCGGGAGGGGCCCGAGCTCCTACGAGCAGTACTTC | TRBJ2-7 | TRBD2 | - | TRBV29-1
CASSEQRGLTYGYTF | TGTGCCAGCAGTGAGCAGAGGGGGCTCACCTATGGCTACACCTTC | TRBJ1-2 | TRBD1 | - | TRBV2
CAISGGMTGGADTEAFF | TGTGCCATCAGCGGGGGAATGACAGGGGGCGCTGACACTGAAGCTTTCTTT | TRBJ1-1 | TRBD1 | few | TRBV10-3
CASSPRDSGVQETQYF | TGTGCCAGCTCACCGAGGGACAGTGGGGTACAAGAGACCCAGTACTTC | TRBJ2-5 | TRBD1 | - | TRBV18